The 7 T cell receptor beta chains below were found in one sample sequenced in a study of cytomegalovirus exposure and HLA in healthy donors. With 60 Vbeta and 13 Jbeta primers, the PCR was carried out. Clones were sequenced by immunoSEQ multiplex PCR, and TCRdb holds only the in-frame ones, with some missing. The data contain around 170,000 clones, about four fifths of them singletons. Input material: PBMCs. The receptors shown here come from a woman between 45 and 60 years old in good health and CMV-seropositive.

This chain connects TRBV2 to TRBJ2-1; 8 bases are a match to TRBD2. The CDR3 loop spans 14 amino acids. With V trimmed by 8 bases and J by 3 bases, 6 bases remained unmatched. The germline V gene encodes CDR1 SNHLY and CDR2 FYNNEI. CDR3 sequence reads: CASAGGSFYNEQFF. The DNA of the CDR3 is TGTGCCAGCGCGGGAGGAAGCTTCTACAATGAGCAGTTCTTC.

This clone was detected only a few times. CDR3 in amino acids: CASSSTGNYEQYF. The CDR3 coding sequence is TGTGCCAGCAGCTCGACCGGGAACTACGAGCAGTACTTC. The chain recombines TRBV11-2 with TRBJ2-7; D is perhaps TRBD2 (5 bases). CDR3 size: 13 residues. Germline CDR1 and CDR2: SGHAT and FQNNGV. V gave up 4 bases and J gave up 3 bases, with 10 bases separating them.

This clone was seen a single time. The genes are TRBV28 and TRBJ2-6, with D tentatively TRBD1 (6 bases). The CDR3 contains 14 residues. Per germline, CDR1 MDHEN and CDR2 SYDVKM. V was trimmed by 8 bases and J by 4 bases, leaving 12 bases between them. CDR3 protein: CASGQNSGANVLTF. Here the CDR3 DNA reads TGTGCCAGCGGACAGAACTCCGGGGCCAACGTCCTGACTTTC. Drawing the rest from reference TRBV28 and TRBJ2-6, the complete variable domain is DVKVTQSSRYLVKRTGEKVFLECVQDMDHENMFWYRQDPGLGLRLIYFSYDVKMKEKGDIPEGYSVSREKKERFSLILESASTNQTSMYLCASGQNSGANVLTFGAGSRLTVL.

J is TRBJ1-6 and V is TRBV7-2; 7 nucleotides agree with TRBD1. This CDR3 has 16 amino acids. J lost 10 bases, V lost 1 base, and 10 bases had no gene match. The germline V gene has CDR1 SGHTA and CDR2 FQGNSA. DNA of the CDR3: TGTGCCAGCAGCTTAGGACAGGGTCGGGCAGGGTCACCCCTCCACTTT. Translation: CASSLGQGRAGSPLHF. Drawing the rest from reference TRBV7-2 and TRBJ1-6, the complete variable domain is GAGVSQSPSNKVTEKGKDVELRCDPISGHTALYWYRQSLGQGLEFLIYFQGNSAPDKSGLPSDRFSAERTGGSVSTLTIQRTQQEDSAVYLCASSLGQGRAGSPLHFGNGTRLTVT.

This clone qualifies as medium-sized (0.01 to 0.1%). The J gene is TRBJ2-5, the V gene TRBV6-4; the match to TRBD2 covers 13 bases. Germline V CDR1 and CDR2: MRHNA, SNTAGT. The CDR3 spans 15 residues. V shed 4 bases, J shed 1 base, and the junction held 0 bases outside the gene matches. CDR3 region: CASSGTSGGQETQYF. CDR3 in DNA: TGTGCCAGCAGTGGGACTAGCGGGGGCCAAGAGACCCAGTACTTC.

This clone came up a few times. The chain employs TRBV5-1 and TRBJ1-3; no clear D gene. The CDR3 extends over 15 amino acids. Trimming stripped 7 bases from V and 4 bases from J, with 18 bases between. The germline CDR1 and CDR2 sequences are SGHRS and YFSETQ. The CDR3 region is CASRPEGSGGNTIYF. CDR3 sequence (DNA): TGCGCCAGCCGCCCAGAGGGTAGCGGGGGAAACACCATATATTTT. Filled out from reference TRBV5-1 and TRBJ1-3, the complete variable domain reads KAGVTQTPRYLIKTRGQQVTLSCSPISGHRSVSWYQQTPGQGLQFLFEYFSETQRNKGNFPGRFSGRQFSNSRSEMNVSTLELGDSALYLCASRPEGSGGNTIYFGEGSWLTVV.

The rearrangement joins TRBV4-2 to TRBJ2-2, with 11 bases that match TRBD1. Germline CDR1 reads LGHNA; CDR2 reads YNFKEQ. The V segment lost 3 bases and the J segment 6 bases; nucleotides outside the gene matches: 6. CDR3 length: 16 amino acids. The CDR3, as DNA: TGTGCCAGCAGCCAGATTCCGGGACAGGGGGCCGGGGAGCTGTTTTTT. Protein product: CASSQIPGQGAGELFF.